Reported below is one T cell receptor (beta chain). Its target is unknown. The data derive from a study of OX40 agonist ivuxolimab in advanced cancers. General study results and limits: Compared with CD4+, CD8+ T cells on average had more expanded clones.

The CDR3 extends over 14 amino acids. Germline V gene data show CDR1 as MNHNY and CDR2 as SVGAGI (reference sequence). V trimming: 3 bases; J trimming: 7 bases; junction bases outside the gene matches: 7. This table comes from immunoSEQ multiplex PCR, and its TCRdb copy is limited to in-frame clones, with some not included. The table includes about 43,000 clones, approximately 86% detected once. The sample here was CD4+ or CD8+ T cells sorted from blood, taken in a trial of the OX40 agonist ivuxolimab. The receptor was isolated from an adult with an advanced solid tumor such as melanoma, head and neck, liver or kidney cancer. The chain recombines TRBV6-6 with TRBJ1-1; 8 bases match TRBD1. CDR3 coding DNA: TGTGCCAGCAGTTATGGACAGGGATCGATTGAAGCTTTCTTT. This codes for CASSYGQGSIEAFF.